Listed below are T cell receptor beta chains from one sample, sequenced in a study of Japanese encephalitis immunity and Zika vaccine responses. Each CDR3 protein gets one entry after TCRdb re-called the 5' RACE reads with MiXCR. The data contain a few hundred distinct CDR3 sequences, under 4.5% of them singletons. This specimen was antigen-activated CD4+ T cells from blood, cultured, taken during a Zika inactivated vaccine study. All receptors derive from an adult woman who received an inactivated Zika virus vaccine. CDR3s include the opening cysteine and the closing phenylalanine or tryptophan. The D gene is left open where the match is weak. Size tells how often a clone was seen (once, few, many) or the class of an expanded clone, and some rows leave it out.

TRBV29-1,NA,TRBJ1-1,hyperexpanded,TGCAGCGTTGACTCTGGGGGGGCTGAAGCTTTCTTT,CSVDSGGAEAFF
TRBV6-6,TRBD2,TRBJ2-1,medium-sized,TGTGCCAGCAGTCCCCAGGCGGGGGCCTACAATGAGCAGTTCTTC,CASSPQAGAYNEQFF
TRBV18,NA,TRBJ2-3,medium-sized,TGTGCCAGCTCACCCCAGGGCACAGATACGCAGTATTTT,CASSPQGTDTQYF
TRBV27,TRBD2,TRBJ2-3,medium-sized,TGTGCCAGCAGATTGACTAGCGGTGGCACAGATACGCAGTATTTT,CASRLTSGGTDTQYF
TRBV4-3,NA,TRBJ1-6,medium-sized,TGCGCCAGCAGCCTCCGGCCTAGGGATTCACCCCTCCACTTT,CASSLRPRDSPLHF
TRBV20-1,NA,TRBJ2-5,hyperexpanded,TGCAGTGCTAGACCTAAGGGAAGTAGAGAGACCCAGTACTTC,CSARPKGSRETQYF
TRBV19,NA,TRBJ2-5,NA,TGTGCCAGTAGTTCCCGATTTGAGGAGGAGACCCAGTACTTC,CASSSRFEEETQYF
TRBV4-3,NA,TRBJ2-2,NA,TGCGCCAGCAGCCAAGCTGGGGGGGCGGAAACCGGGGAGCTGTTTTTT,CASSQAGGAETGELFF
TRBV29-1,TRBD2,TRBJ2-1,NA,TGCAGCGTCCGAATAGCGGGAGAAATTTGGAATGAGCAGTTCTTC,CSVRIAGEIWNEQFF
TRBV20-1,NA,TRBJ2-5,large,TGCAGTGCTAGAACTGCGACAGAAATCCAAGAGACCCAGTACTTC,CSARTATEIQETQYF
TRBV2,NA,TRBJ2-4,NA,TGTGCCAGCAATCGGGAAAGGAGCATTCAGTACTTC,CASNRERSIQYF
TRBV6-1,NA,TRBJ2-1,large,TGTGCCAGCAGCCTAGGAACTTACAATGAGCAGTTCTTC,CASSLGTYNEQFF
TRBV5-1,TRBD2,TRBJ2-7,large,TGCGCCAGCAGCTTTGGTCTAGCGGGGGGGAACGAGCAGTACTTC,CASSFGLAGGNEQYF
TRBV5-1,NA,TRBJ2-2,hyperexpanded,TGCGCCAGCAGCCCCTCTCGGACTCATAACACCGGGGAGCTGTTTTTT,CASSPSRTHNTGELFF
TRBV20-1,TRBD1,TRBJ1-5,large,TGCAGTGCTAGAGGAGGGGGCATGGATATGAATCAGCCCCAGCATTTT,CSARGGGMDMNQPQHF
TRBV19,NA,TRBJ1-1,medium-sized,TGTGCCAGTAGTATAGCCCCTCTGGGTTCGAACACTGAAGCTTTCTTT,CASSIAPLGSNTEAFF
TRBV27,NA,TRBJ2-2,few,TGTGCCAGCAGTGGGGTGGGCAGGGGAGAAACCGGGGAGCTGTTTTTT,CASSGVGRGETGELFF
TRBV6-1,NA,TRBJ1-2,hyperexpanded,TGTGCCAGCAGTGAATTGACCCCTTGGCTGGACTACACCTTC,CASSELTPWLDYTF
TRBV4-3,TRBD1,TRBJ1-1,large,TGCGCCAGCAGCCAAGATGGGACAGGTAGAATTGAAGCTTTCTTT,CASSQDGTGRIEAFF